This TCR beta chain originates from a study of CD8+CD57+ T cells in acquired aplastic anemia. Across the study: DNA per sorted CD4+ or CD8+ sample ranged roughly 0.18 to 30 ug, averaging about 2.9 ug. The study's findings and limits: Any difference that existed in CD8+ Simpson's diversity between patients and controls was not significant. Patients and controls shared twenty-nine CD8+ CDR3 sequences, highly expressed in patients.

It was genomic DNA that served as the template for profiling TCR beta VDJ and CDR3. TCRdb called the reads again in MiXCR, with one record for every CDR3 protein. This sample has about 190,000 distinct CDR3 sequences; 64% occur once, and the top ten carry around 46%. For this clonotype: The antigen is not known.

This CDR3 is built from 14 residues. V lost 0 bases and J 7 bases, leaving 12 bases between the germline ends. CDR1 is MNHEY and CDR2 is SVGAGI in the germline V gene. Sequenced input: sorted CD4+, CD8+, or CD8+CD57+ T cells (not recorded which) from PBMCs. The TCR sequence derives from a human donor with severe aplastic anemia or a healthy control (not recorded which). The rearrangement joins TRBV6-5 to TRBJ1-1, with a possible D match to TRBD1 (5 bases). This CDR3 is CASSYSILGGEAFF. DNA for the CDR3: TGTGCCAGCAGTTACTCGATCTTGGGGGGTGAAGCTTTCTTT.